This paragraph covers one T cell receptor beta chain sequence. Germline-derived CDR1 and CDR2 are LGHNT and FRNRAP. Deletions cut 2 bases from V and 1 base from J, with 14 bases between. CDR3 length: 16 residues. Version v3.0 of the immunoSEQ assay ran at survey level. The table came from immunoSEQ multiplex PCR; TCRdb's copy has only in-frame clones and leaves some out. Among over 25,000 clones, over 80% were seen once, and the ten largest hold about 11%. The record originates from a study of long-term antiretroviral therapy in people with HIV. Specimen: unsorted PBMCs, collected 0.8 years before starting antiretroviral therapy. The J gene is TRBJ1-1, the V gene TRBV12-5; maybe TRBD1 (6 bases). This receptor was taken from a man aged 18 to 30 with HIV. CDR3 coding DNA: TGTGCTAGTGGTTTGTACCGGACAGCGACGAACACTGAAGCTTTCTTT. Residues: CASGLYRTATNTEAFF. The whole variable domain, filled in from reference TRBV12-5 and TRBJ1-1, reads DARVTQTPRHKVTEMGQEVTMRCQPILGHNTVFWYRQTMMQGLELLAYFRNRAPLDDSGMPKDRFSAEMPDATLATLKIQPSEPRDSAVYFCASGLYRTATNTEAFFGQGTRLTVV.